This is a list of T cell receptor beta chains from one sample in a study of T-cell reconstitution after alpha-beta-depleted transplantation in children. TCRdb redid the calling of the PCR reads with MiXCR, one entry per CDR3 protein. The data hold approximately 170,000 distinct CDR3 sequences, with 11% observed a single time. The sample in question was PBMCs, obtained before TCRalphabeta/CD19-depleted stem cell transplant. Every receptor here comes from a boy aged 2 to 10 with acute myeloid leukemia, due to receive a stem cell transplant. CDR3s include the opening cysteine and the closing phenylalanine or tryptophan. Fields, in order: V gene, clone size, CDR3 protein. Size is stated as once, few or many counts, or a class when the clone is expanded.

v_gene: TRBV12-3/TRBV12-4; abundance: many; CDR3aa: CASIKKAPYNEQFF
v_gene: TRBV2; abundance: many; CDR3aa: CASSRTSGRFYEQYF
v_gene: TRBV7-9; abundance: many; CDR3aa: CASTVRQETQYF
v_gene: TRBV5-1; abundance: many; CDR3aa: CASSLAEGRRLKDTQYF
v_gene: TRBV5-1; abundance: many; CDR3aa: CASSLQGYYNSPLHF
v_gene: TRBV6-1; abundance: many; CDR3aa: CASTPGGRDGYTF
v_gene: TRBV12-3/TRBV12-4; abundance: many; CDR3aa: CASSRVGGLRETQYF
v_gene: TRBV10-3; abundance: many; CDR3aa: CAIKSGTGNTEAFF
v_gene: TRBV29-1; abundance: many; CDR3aa: CSFRDGHNEQFF
v_gene: TRBV6-5; abundance: many; CDR3aa: CASKAGGEGNTDTQYF
v_gene: TRBV7-3; abundance: many; CDR3aa: CASSLSRDRRSFQYF
v_gene: TRBV28; abundance: many; CDR3aa: CASSLSLSGSGGYTF
v_gene: TRBV4-1; abundance: many; CDR3aa: CASSQGWDSRNEQFF
v_gene: TRBV7-2; abundance: many; CDR3aa: CASSFGWDGNTEAFF
v_gene: TRBV7-9; abundance: many; CDR3aa: CASSTAMTEAFF
v_gene: TRBV7-2; abundance: many; CDR3aa: CASSYFRGVDGYTF
v_gene: TRBV20-1; abundance: many; CDR3aa: CSARVRPYADNSPLHF
v_gene: TRBV12-3/TRBV12-4; abundance: many; CDR3aa: CASSQGLQETQYF
v_gene: TRBV20-1; abundance: many; CDR3aa: CSATRDFNQPQHF
v_gene: TRBV12-3/TRBV12-4; abundance: many; CDR3aa: CASSEGGTEAFF
v_gene: TRBV14; abundance: many; CDR3aa: CASSQGGIGTEAFF
v_gene: TRBV7-8; abundance: many; CDR3aa: CASSPLGTGGSEETQYF
v_gene: TRBV6-1; abundance: many; CDR3aa: CASSRDNSGNTIYF
v_gene: TRBV4-1; abundance: many; CDR3aa: CASSQDSGTGLGYTF
v_gene: TRBV5-6; abundance: many; CDR3aa: CASSLGPWKGYTF
v_gene: TRBV4-1; abundance: many; CDR3aa: CASTLTGLNEKLFF
v_gene: TRBV5-1; abundance: many; CDR3aa: CASKEVGRLNTEAFF